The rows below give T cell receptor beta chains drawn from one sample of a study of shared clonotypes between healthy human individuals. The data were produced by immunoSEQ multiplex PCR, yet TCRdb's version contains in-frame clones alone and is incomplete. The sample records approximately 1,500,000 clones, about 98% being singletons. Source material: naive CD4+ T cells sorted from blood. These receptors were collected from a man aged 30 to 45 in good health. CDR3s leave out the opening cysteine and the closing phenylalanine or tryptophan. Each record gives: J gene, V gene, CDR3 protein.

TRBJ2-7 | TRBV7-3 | ASSVSSSHYEQY
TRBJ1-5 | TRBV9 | ASSVAGIKRGNQPQH
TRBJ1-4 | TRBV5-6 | ASSLLAGGSEKLF
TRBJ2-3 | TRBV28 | ASFAGGTDTQY
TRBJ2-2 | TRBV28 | ASRSQLNTGELF
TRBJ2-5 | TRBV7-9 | ASSQLAGVQETQY
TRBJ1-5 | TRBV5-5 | ASSPEPGQGGNQPQH
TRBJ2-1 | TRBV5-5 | ASSRGYSNEQF
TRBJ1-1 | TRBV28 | AIANVATEAF
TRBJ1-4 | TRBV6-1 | ASKMTGREKLF
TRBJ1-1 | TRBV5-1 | ASSLPGGTEAF
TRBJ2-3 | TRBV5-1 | ASSLALAGAGSDTQY
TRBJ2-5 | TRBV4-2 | ASSAPREGYQETQY
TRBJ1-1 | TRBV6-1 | AGRRQGALNTEAF
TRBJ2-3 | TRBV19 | ASSIRAGGTDTQY
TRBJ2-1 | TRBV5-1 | ASSPGHPPYNEQF
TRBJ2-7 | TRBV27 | ASRSGLVAYEQY
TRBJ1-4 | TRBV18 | ASSPLVTIGEKLF
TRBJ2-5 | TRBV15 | ATSRVQGETQY
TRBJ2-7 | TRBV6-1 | ASTDGSSYEQY
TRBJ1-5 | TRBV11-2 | ASSTQPSNQPQH
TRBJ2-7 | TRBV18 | ASSPLEMGPPSYEQY
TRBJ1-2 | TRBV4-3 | ASSQEWGRGGYT
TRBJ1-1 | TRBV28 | ASRGRRNSEAF
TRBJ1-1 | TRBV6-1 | ASSEKGGMNTEAF
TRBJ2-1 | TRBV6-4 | ASSLLAGGPEF
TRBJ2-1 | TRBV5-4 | ASRLDRGLNEQF
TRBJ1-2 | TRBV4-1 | ASSQDTGYNYGYT
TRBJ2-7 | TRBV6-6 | ASSLTFGRGAEQY